This T cell receptor (beta chain) was sequenced during a study of cytomegalovirus exposure and HLA in healthy donors (dated 2017 in TCRdb). At the level of the whole study: In an earlier analysis of roughly 590 of the donors, approximately 260 Gb of sequence data and 117 million unique TCR beta sequences from roughly 190 million T cells were reported. Of the approximately 400 genotyped donors, 81% fell in the genetic ancestry cluster associated with self-reported Caucasian donors. An early release covering 550 to 700 HLA-typed donors comprised about 290 gigabases of sequencing data and tens of millions of unique TCR sequences. The study profiled the T cell repertoires of hundreds of subjects by immunosequencing and related them to cytomegalovirus serostatus. The study aimed to test whether signatures of past pathogen exposure could be identified by cataloging public T cell receptors. HLA typing covered class I and class II loci at four-digit resolution. An earlier analysis of several hundred of the donors applied high-throughput TCR beta sequencing to assess whether each TCR beta V gene segment acted as functional or pseudogenic. A later genetic analysis took genome-wide SNP genotypes for about 55% of the roughly 700 donors and used that subset as a discovery cohort. Four or five DR-DQ haplotypes were treated as single units for association and clustering because of strong linkage in the cohort. Typing coverage differed by locus: A, B, C, DRB1 and DQB1 were typed in about 629-630 donors, DQA1 in about 510, DPA1 in some 610, and DPB1 in 450 to 490. All discovery cohort repertoires had been generated using a single sequencing platform. Donor age, sex, ethnicity and CMV serostatus were compiled together with the repertoire data. In addition to the first cohort of 650 to 750 subjects, a separate validation cohort of under 150 different subjects was used. High-throughput TCR immunosequencing, statistical association of individual TCRs with disease status, and machine learning were combined to predict cytomegalovirus infection status. On average, about 240,000 unique TCR beta nucleotide sequences were sequenced per donor among roughly 430 genotyped donors of the cohort, with approximately 18% of those sequences being non-productive. Rather than using new phenotypic data, the later analysis identified candidate immune exposures from TCR beta sequences and from how often those sequences occurred across donors. A later analysis re-examined previously published TCR beta repertoires from 600 to 700 donors and added high-resolution HLA genotyping to investigate patterns of TCR occurrence.

Receptors were amplified or captured by the immunoSEQ multiplex PCR assay. For the multiplex PCR, a mixture combining 60 forward primers for TCR Vbeta segments and 13 reverse primers for TCR Jbeta segments was used. Amplification of the CDR3 region of rearranged TCR beta genes was performed with a multiplex PCR assay on genomic DNA. Amplified TCR beta libraries were sequenced as 87-base-pair reads on the Illumina HiSeq System. The original methods were these. A later analysis counted tens of millions of unique TCR beta chains across the 666 repertoires, and approximately 11 million of these chains were shared by at least two donors. Raw reads were error-corrected and collapsed into unique sequences by a nearest-neighbor algorithm in which closely related sequences were merged to remove PCR and sequencing errors. V, D and J gene segments were assigned by aligning CDR3 sequences to IMGT reference sequences. Each retained sequence needed at least a six-nucleotide match to both a V gene segment and a J gene segment. A rearrangement was called productive if the CDR3 had no stop codons and remained in frame with V and J, and every other rearrangement was called non-productive. CDR3 was defined by IMGT convention, running from the second conserved V-encoded cysteine to the conserved J-encoded phenylalanine. Sequences without an unambiguous match to a single V gene segment were excluded from the earlier analysis of several hundred of the donors. An earlier analysis of around 600 of the donors classified V segments as functional when productive rearrangements were above 56.7% and as segregating when the standard deviation between donors was above 5%. A statistical classification framework was developed to diagnose cytomegalovirus status using the catalog of TCR beta chain sequences. In a later analysis, V and J genes were assigned by comparing TCR nucleotide sequences against IMGT/GENE-DB human TR gene sequences. Using the TCRdist pipeline, a later analysis assigned CDR3 sequences along with most-parsimonious VDJ recombination scenarios. In a later analysis, each TCR beta chain was defined by its CDR3 amino acid sequence together with its V-gene family, and reads lacking a unique V-gene family were excluded. As a way to deal with suspected cross-contamination and a sequencing artifact, a later analysis dropped hundreds of nucleotide sequences that were highly shared and had low generation probability. For each public chain, a later analysis derived a clonal expansion index from normalized ranks of inferred template counts within each repertoire. In a later analysis, generation probabilities were computed using a VDJ recombination model fitted to out-of-frame rearrangements, and the results were checked against IGoR. A later analysis scored TCR-TCR, TCR-HLA and TCR-CMV co-occurrence with hypergeometric tests, applying a repertoire-size bias correction to TCR pairs. False discovery rates were estimated in a later analysis by permuting HLA or CMV assignments 20 times. In a later analysis, co-occurring TCRs were grouped using DBSCAN, and TCRdist sequence similarity was added for clustering within HLA-allele-positive subsets. For co-occurrence clustering, repertoires with fewer than 30,000 or more than 120,000 public chains were excluded, along with roughly 5 repertoires with anomalous nucleotide sharing. Drawn from immuneACCESS, this table holds only the in-frame rearrangements with V and J called that TCRdb kept. Clones are partly lost; checked studies trace under half to an unresolved V gene and leave the rest unexplained. V and J calls and clone size are copied from that table; D and trimming were computed from the DNA. Here the sample has roughly 180,000 clones; 65% to 80% occur a single time. The ten most abundant clones make up about 2.5% of the sample.

Trimming at the junction amounts to 1 base on V and 7 bases on J, and the germline ends lie 8 bases apart. Reading the germline V gene gives CDR1 MNHNS and CDR2 SASEGT. The CDR3 runs 14 amino acids, cysteine and phenylalanine included. Here the CDR3 DNA is all that survives: 42 bases in frame from base 1. In total, 500 to 700 healthy bone marrow donors made up the cohort. Cohort members were all nominally healthy when sampled, although unrecorded immune exposures were likely present. The donor was CMV seropositive and was included in the group of 290 or so seropositive cohort members. A peripheral blood sample was collected from each donor, and TCR beta sequencing was performed on peripheral blood mononuclear cells. Genomic DNA was extracted from the blood cell samples with the Qiagen DNeasy Blood Extraction Kit. This clone has a handful of counts. Its antigen is currently not known. One base away there is no much larger clone; base qualities are not given.

The research as a whole found: It was suggested by the authors that the approach could potentially be generalized to other disease states and immunological phenotypes. Only TCR beta chains were sequenced in this cohort, and the absence of alpha or paired-chain data limited detectable features. A total of some 180 TCR beta chains were listed by the study as associated with cytomegalovirus. According to a later genetic analysis, donors in an Asian-associated ancestry cluster had fewer N-insertions in productive TCRs than the approximately 630-donor mean. In a later analysis, several top co-occurrence clusters were reported to appear linked to parvovirus B19, influenza, CMV and Epstein-Barr virus. Some IMGT-functional V segments, including TRBV6-2 and TRBV6-3, could not be told apart with the 87-base-pair reads, so those segments were excluded. In a later analysis, about 17,000 TCR beta sequences were associated with specific HLA alleles at a false discovery rate of 0.05. A later analysis found that HLA-associated TCR beta chains were more clonally expanded and had lower generation probabilities than equally common non-associated chains. Because HLA typing was missing for some donors at each locus, association tests included only the typed subset. Because counts were too low, roughly 18 rarely observed V segments, including chromosome 9 orphons, were left out of the earlier analysis of approximately 500 of the donors. Broadly in line with IMGT annotations, most TCR beta V segments showed up in productive rearrangements about 87% or about 30% of the time in an earlier analysis of 450 to 600 of the donors. Linkage disequilibrium might explain the correlated functional status among segregating V segments, but an unknown experimental factor could not be excluded. Assigning TCR associations to individual alleles was difficult when HLA alleles, especially DR and DQ, strongly co-occurred. In a later analysis, the rate of TCR association differed among HLA loci, with DRB1 alleles having the most associated TCRs and HLA-C alleles having the fewest. Immune exposure information for the cohort was limited to CMV serostatus. Sequencing depth was assumed to be roughly uniform across donors in the presence/absence analyses, though that assumption may not hold. A further reported finding was that TCR beta sequences accurately predicted the HLA-A and HLA-B alleles for most subjects in the first cohort. A cluster of highly shared sequence variants was judged likely to represent a technical artifact of the sequencing pipeline. Most TCR sequences were seen in very few donors, while some public TCRs were found in many individuals. According to a later analysis, most CMV-associated TCR beta chains appeared to be HLA-restricted, and the HLA associations seemed to be driven largely by CMV exposure. A few of the identified cytomegalovirus-associated TCR beta chains were confirmed in vitro to be specific for cytomegalovirus antigens. Cytomegalovirus status was reported to be diagnosed by the classifier with high specificity and sensitivity in both the original and validation cohorts. V-gene and J-gene trimming of TCR beta chains was associated with a missense DCLRE1C variant in a later genetic analysis, and the association was replicated in an independent cohort.

The clonotype comes from a woman aged 25 to 39 in good health and CMV-seropositive. The sample was PBMCs. The sequence is built from TRBV6-1 and TRBJ1-6, and perhaps TRBD1 as D gene, on 6 matching bases. The CDR3 protein is CASSEGTENSPLHF. The nucleotides read TGTGCCAGCAGTGAAGGGACAGAGAATTCACCCCTCCACTTT.